Listed below are T cell receptor beta chains from one sample, sequenced in a study of beta chain features in type 1 diabetes. The table came from immunoSEQ multiplex PCR; TCRdb's copy has only in-frame clones and leaves some out. Of about 320,000 clones listed, around 15% were seen once; the top ten hold 6.7%. The sequencing input was central memory CD4+ T cells from blood. Receptor source: a man aged 25-45 years in good health. The CDR3 runs from the conserved cysteine through the conserved F or W. D genes are given only for firm matches. Clone size is stated in some rows and not others, as once, few, many or a class when expanded.

v_gene	j_gene	d_gene	abundance	CDR3nt	CDR3aa
TRBV5-1	TRBJ2-1	-	few	TGCGCCAGCAGCTTCATAACCGGGACCACCGCTTCGCATGAGCAGTTCTTC	CASSFITGTTASHEQFF
TRBV11-3	TRBJ2-3	TRBD2	few	TGTGCCAGCAGCTCGGGGGGGGGCCCAGATACGCAGTATTTT	CASSSGGGPDTQYF
TRBV7-2	TRBJ2-7	TRBD1	few	TGTGCCAGCAGCAGTACCCGACAGGGCTACGAGCAGTACTTC	CASSSTRQGYEQYF
TRBV11-2	TRBJ2-1	-	few	TGTGCCAGCAGCATAAACAGGGTGGGTAATGAGCAGTTCTTC	CASSINRVGNEQFF
TRBV5-6	TRBJ1-2	TRBD1	-	TGTGCCAGCAGCTTAGGGACAGGATTAGCTAACTATGGCTACACCTTC	CASSLGTGLANYGYTF
TRBV9	TRBJ2-7	TRBD1	-	TGTGCCAGCAGCCCCGGGACAGGGAGCGAGCAGTACTTC	CASSPGTGSEQYF
TRBV5-5	TRBJ1-6	-	few	TGTGCCAGCAGCTTGGGAGGGAGTAATTCACCCCTCCACTTT	CASSLGGSNSPLHF
TRBV29-1	TRBJ1-5	-	-	TGCAGCGTTGCCGGGGACAATCAGCCCCAGCATTTT	CSVAGDNQPQHF
TRBV2	TRBJ1-2	-	-	TGTGCCAGCAGTTCTGCGTATGGCTACACCTTC	CASSSAYGYTF
TRBV27	TRBJ1-2	-	-	TGTGCCAGCAGGCGCTCCAAAGGGACCGAGAGAAACTATGGCTACACCTTC	CASRRSKGTERNYGYTF
TRBV9	TRBJ1-2	-	few	TGTGCCAGCAGCGTCCAAGGGAACTATGGCTACACCTTC	CASSVQGNYGYTF
TRBV5-1	TRBJ2-1	-	-	TGCGCCAGCAGCTTGGGACGGACCGTGAATGAGCAGTTCTTC	CASSLGRTVNEQFF
TRBV5-5	TRBJ1-4	-	-	TGTGCCAGCAGCTCCGGGACGGCGGCGTTTTTT	CASSSGTAAFF
TRBV7-9	TRBJ2-2	TRBD1	few	TGTGCCAGCAGCTCCGGACAGGAGCTGGGGGAGCTGTTTTTT	CASSSGQELGELFF
TRBV7-2	TRBJ2-3	-	few	TGTGCCAGCAGCCAAACCTCCGGTCACACGGGAGATACGCAGTATTTT	CASSQTSGHTGDTQYF
TRBV12-5	TRBJ1-4	-	few	TGTGCTAGTGGTTTGAACCGACCCCCCTCGGGTGAAAAACTGTTTTTT	CASGLNRPPSGEKLFF
TRBV9	TRBJ2-3	TRBD2	-	TGTGCCAGCAGCACCTTAGCGGGAGCCTCCACAGATACGCAGTATTTT	CASSTLAGASTDTQYF
TRBV4-2	TRBJ1-1	-	-	TGTGCCAGCAGCTTCCAGGGAGGGAAGGCTGAAGCTTTCTTT	CASSFQGGKAEAFF
TRBV29-1	TRBJ1-1	-	-	TGCAGCGGGGGGCTGAACGCTGAAGCTTTCTTT	CSGGLNAEAFF
TRBV11-3	TRBJ1-1	-	-	TGTGCCAGCAGCTTAGATAGAAGGAACAGGGAAGCTTTCTTT	CASSLDRRNREAFF
TRBV5-1	TRBJ2-3	-	-	TGCGCCAGCAGCTTGGACGGGAAAAGCACAGATACGCAGTATTTT	CASSLDGKSTDTQYF
TRBV5-1	TRBJ2-1	TRBD1	few	TGCGCCAGCAGTTCGACAGGGCATGAGCAGTTCTTC	CASSSTGHEQFF
TRBV29-1	TRBJ2-3	-	-	TGCAGCGTTGAAGGCCACAGGGAGGGTAGCACAGATACGCAGTATTTT	CSVEGHREGSTDTQYF
TRBV30	TRBJ2-6	-	-	TGTGCCTGGAGTCCGAAGAATGGAATCTCTGGGGCCAACGTCCTGACTTTC	CAWSPKNGISGANVLTF
TRBV28	TRBJ2-3	-	few	TGTGCCAGCAGCCCCTCAGGCGTGGGGGGTGCAGATACGCAGTATTTT	CASSPSGVGGADTQYF
TRBV11-2	TRBJ2-4	-	-	TGTGCCAGCAGCTTAGTGGCAGGGGGACTAGCCAAAAACATTCAGTACTTC	CASSLVAGGLAKNIQYF
TRBV4-2	TRBJ2-5	TRBD2	few	TGTGCCAGCAGCCAACGTGGACTAGCGGGAGGGCCGGAGACCCAGTACTTC	CASSQRGLAGGPETQYF
TRBV19	TRBJ1-2	-	-	TGTGCCAGTAGTGTGGCAGTCTATGGCTACACCTTC	CASSVAVYGYTF
TRBV29-1	TRBJ1-2	TRBD1	many	TGCAGCGTCCAGGGGGACAGCTACTATGGCTACACCTTC	CSVQGDSYYGYTF
TRBV2	TRBJ2-5	-	-	TGTGCCAGCTCCAGGGAGGTTGGGGAGACCCAGTACTTC	CASSREVGETQYF
TRBV30	TRBJ2-1	-	few	TGTGCCTGGAGTGAGACTAGAGCATCCAATGAGCAGTTCTTC	CAWSETRASNEQFF
TRBV4-1	TRBJ2-3	TRBD2	-	TGCGCCAGCAGCCTGCAGGGAGGGTCAGATACGCAGTATTTT	CASSLQGGSDTQYF
TRBV9	TRBJ2-3	-	few	TGTGCCAGCAGCGCCATAGGACGGAGCACAGATACGCAGTATTTT	CASSAIGRSTDTQYF
TRBV5-6	TRBJ2-1	-	few	TGTGCCAGCAGCTTCTATGATGAGCAGTTCTTC	CASSFYDEQFF
TRBV7-2	TRBJ1-2	-	many	TGTGCCAGCAGCGTCTCGTGGGGAGAGAACTATGGCTACACCTTC	CASSVSWGENYGYTF
TRBV7-8	TRBJ1-3	-	-	TGTGCCAGCAGCCCTTACAGGGTAGCTCTCTCTGGAAACACCATATATTTT	CASSPYRVALSGNTIYF
TRBV5-6	TRBJ2-2	TRBD1	-	TGTGCCAGCCGTCTAGGGGGCCGGAACCGGGAGCTGTTTTTT	CASRLGGRNRELFF
TRBV19	TRBJ2-4	TRBD1	many	TGTGCCAGTAGAGGGACAGGGGGACCCCTTAAGAACATTCAGTACTTC	CASRGTGGPLKNIQYF
TRBV6-1	TRBJ2-1	-	few	TGTGCCAGCAGTGAAGGGCAGAGAGAGCAGTTCTTC	CASSEGQREQFF
TRBV11-2	TRBJ2-3	-	-	TGTGCCAGCAGCTCCGGGACAAGCACAGATACGCAGTATTTT	CASSSGTSTDTQYF
TRBV19	TRBJ2-1	-	many	TGTGCCAGTAAATTGAGGAGCTCCTACAATGAGCAGTTCTTC	CASKLRSSYNEQFF
TRBV7-9	TRBJ1-1	TRBD1	many	TGTGCCAGCAGCTTCGGCGGGACAGTGAACACTGAAGCTTTCTTT	CASSFGGTVNTEAFF
TRBV5-1	TRBJ1-1	-	-	TGCGCCAGCAGCTTATCAGGGGAGAACACTGAAGCTTTCTTT	CASSLSGENTEAFF
TRBV12-5	TRBJ2-1	-	-	TGTGCTAGTGGTCCCGAGAATGAGCAGTTCTTC	CASGPENEQFF
TRBV2	TRBJ1-5	-	-	TGTGCCAGCAGTGAACAAGTCCTGCGGGATCAGCCCCAGCATTTT	CASSEQVLRDQPQHF
TRBV5-4	TRBJ2-5	TRBD1	-	TGTGCCAGCAGCGATTGGACAGGGAGAGAGACCCAGTACTTC	CASSDWTGRETQYF
TRBV6-5	TRBJ2-5	TRBD2	-	TGTGCCAGCAACCAGGGAGGGAGGAAGACCCAGTACTTC	CASNQGGRKTQYF
TRBV28	TRBJ2-1	-	few	TGTGCCAGCAGCTCACGACAGGAGCAGTTCTTC	CASSSRQEQFF
TRBV7-9	TRBJ1-4	-	few	TGTGCCAGCACTAAAGCAACTAATGAAAAACTGTTTTTT	CASTKATNEKLFF
TRBV9	TRBJ1-3	-	few	TGTGCCAGCAGCGTATCCGCGCGGGGCAGGGCCTCTGGAAACACCATATATTTT	CASSVSARGRASGNTIYF
TRBV7-8	TRBJ2-3	-	-	TGTGCCAGCAGCACACAAACAGGCGGGACGCAGTATTTT	CASSTQTGGTQYF
TRBV7-2	TRBJ1-2	-	few	TGTGCCAGCAGCTTAGCGGGACCCCCTAACTATGGCTACACCTTC	CASSLAGPPNYGYTF